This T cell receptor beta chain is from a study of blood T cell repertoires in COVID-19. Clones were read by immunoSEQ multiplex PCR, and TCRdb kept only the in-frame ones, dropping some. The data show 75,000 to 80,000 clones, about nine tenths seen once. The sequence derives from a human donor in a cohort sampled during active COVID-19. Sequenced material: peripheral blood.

The CDR3 sequence is CASSGGEQYF. The CDR3 region has the DNA TGTGCCAGCAGCGGGGGTGAGCAGTACTTC. The chain has TRBV12-3 or TRBV12-4 and TRBJ2-7; D might be TRBD2 (6 bases). CDR3 size: 10 residues. The V end was cut by 6 bases, the J end by 7 bases, with 7 bases between.